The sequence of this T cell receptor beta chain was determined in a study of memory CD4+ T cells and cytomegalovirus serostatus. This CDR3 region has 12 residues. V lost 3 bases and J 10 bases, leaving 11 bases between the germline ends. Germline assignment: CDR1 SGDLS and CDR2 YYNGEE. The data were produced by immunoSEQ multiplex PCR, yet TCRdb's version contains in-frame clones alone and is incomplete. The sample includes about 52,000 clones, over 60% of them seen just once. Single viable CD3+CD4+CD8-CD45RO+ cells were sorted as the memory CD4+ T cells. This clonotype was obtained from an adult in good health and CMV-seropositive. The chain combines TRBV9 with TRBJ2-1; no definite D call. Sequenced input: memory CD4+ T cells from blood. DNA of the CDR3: TGTGCCAGCAGCGGTGACTCGGGCGAGCAGTTCTTC. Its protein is CASSGDSGEQFF.